Each of the 27 T cell receptor beta chains below was sequenced from the same sample in a study of cytomegalovirus exposure and HLA in healthy donors. Primers for the PCR totalled 60 Vbeta and 13 Jbeta. Repertoires were generated with immunoSEQ multiplex PCR, while TCRdb's copy carries only in-frame clones and drops some. Altogether about 120,000 clones are present, roughly 78% being singletons, with the ten largest covering approximately 6.5%. Material for sequencing was PBMCs. The receptor source for this set is a middle-aged woman in good health and CMV-seronegative.

V is TRBV19 and J is TRBJ1-1, with 8 bases fitting TRBD1. V shed 1 base and J 6 bases; nucleotides not matched to a gene: 4. Germline V lookup: CDR1 LNHDA, CDR2 SQIVND (reference sequence). This CDR3 is built from 14 residues. The CDR3 sequence is CASSIGTGRSEAFF. The CDR3 DNA reads as TGTGCCAGTAGTATAGGGACAGGGAGATCTGAAGCTTTCTTT.

The chain has TRBV4-1 and TRBJ1-5; no reliable D call. Germline V gives CDR1 MGHRA, CDR2 YSYEKL. Deletions cut 5 bases from V and 1 base from J, with 6 bases between. The CDR3 runs 13 residues. This chain's CDR3 is CASSVESNQPQHF. The CDR3 nucleotides read TGCGCCAGCAGCGTAGAAAGCAATCAGCCCCAGCATTTT.

The chain links TRBV29-1 to TRBJ2-3; unclear D gene. CDR1 SQVTM and CDR2 ANQGSEA come from the germline V gene. V was cut by 6 bases and J by 0 bases, with 13 bases left in between. This CDR3 comprises 14 residues. The CDR3 DNA reads as TGCAGCGTGCTCAGTTTATCTAGCACAGATACGCAGTATTTT. It codes for CSVLSLSSTDTQYF.

This chain links TRBV10-3 with TRBJ2-7; weak D call: TRBD1 (7 bases). Trimming removed 0 bases at V and 6 bases at J, with 21 bases between. The germline CDR1 and CDR2 sequences are ENHRY and SYGVKD. The CDR3 runs to 17 residues. DNA of the CDR3: TGTGCCATCAGTGAGTCGGGAGGAGGAGACAGGGCTTCCGAGCAGTACTTC. It specifies CAISESGGGDRASEQYF.

CDR3 nucleotides: TGTGCCAGCAGCTTGACAGAGATTAATTCACCCCTCCACTTT. This sequence encodes CASSLTEINSPLHF. The V gene is TRBV7-8, the J gene TRBJ1-6; tentatively, D is TRBD1 (5 bases). Germline V gene sequence: CDR1 SGHVS, CDR2 FQNEAQ. Trimming removed 3 bases at V and 6 bases at J, with 9 bases between. The CDR3 is made up of 14 amino acids.

This rearrangement joins TRBV2 to TRBJ2-7, with TRBD1 matching 7 bases. The CDR3 covers 11 residues. Germline V gives CDR1 SNHLY, CDR2 FYNNEI. Unmatched junction bases numbered 10, after V lost 7 bases and J lost 13 bases. The DNA of the CDR3 is TGTGCCAGCACCACCGGGACAGACCGATACTTC. As protein: CASTTGTDRYF. Filled out from reference TRBV2 and TRBJ2-7, the complete variable domain reads EPEVTQTPSHQVTQMGQEVILRCVPISNHLYFYWYRQILGQKVEFLVSFYNNEISEKSEIFDDQFSVERPDGSNFTLKIRSTKLEDSAMYFCASTTGTDRYFGPGTRLTVT.

This clone was seen only once. The genes are TRBV7-2 and TRBJ2-3; D unclear. Germline V gene lookup returns CDR1 SGHTA and CDR2 FQGNSA. The CDR3 loop spans 12 amino acids. The V and J ends lost 2 bases and 6 bases respectively, with 6 bases between them. This chain's CDR3 is CASSLFADTQYF. In DNA, the CDR3 is TGTGCCAGCAGCTTATTTGCGGATACGCAGTATTTT.

This sequence joins TRBV2 and TRBJ1-6; TRBD1 matches at 7 bases. Germline V gene data show CDR1 as SNHLY and CDR2 as FYNNEI. The V gene end was trimmed by 3 bases and the J gene end by 7 bases; junction bases not matched to a gene: 0. The CDR3 consists of 13 residues. CDR3 nucleotides: TGTGCCAGCAGTGAGGACAGGAATTCACCCCTCCACTTT. As protein: CASSEDRNSPLHF.

This rearrangement joins TRBV11-3 to TRBJ2-1, with D possibly being TRBD1 (5 bases). This CDR3 comprises 14 residues. Trimming shortened V by 5 bases and J by 7 bases, and 15 bases separated the two germline ends. Germline V gene data show CDR1 as SGHNT and CDR2 as YENEEA. The CDR3 region has the DNA TGTGCCAGCAGCACAAAGGCAGGGTGGAATGAGCAGTTCTTC. Translating gives CASSTKAGWNEQFF.

The chain has TRBV19 and TRBJ1-1; TRBD1 agrees at 9 bases. From germline, CDR1 is LNHDA and CDR2 SQIVND (reference sequence). CDR3 size: 15 residues. V lost 7 bases and J lost 9; bases outside the gene matches: 15. This chain's CDR3 is CASNYRDRVSSKAFF. The CDR3 DNA sequence: TGTGCCAGTAATTACCGGGACAGGGTTTCGTCGAAAGCTTTCTTT.

CDR3 sequence: CASSLAVLAKNIQYF. The CDR3 region has the DNA TGTGCCAGCAGCTTAGCTGTATTAGCCAAAAACATTCAGTACTTC. The chain uses TRBV7-2 and TRBJ2-4; D gene uncertain. Germline V gives CDR1 SGHTA, CDR2 FQGNSA. Trimming left V 0 bases short and J 0 bases short, with 6 bases between. The CDR3 is 15 amino acids.

This clone is medium-sized within its sample. This chain joins TRBV2 and TRBJ2-7; maybe TRBD2 (6 bases). V was clipped by 7 bases and J by 0 bases, with 10 bases between them. This CDR3 is 13 amino acids long. Germline CDR1 reads SNHLY; CDR2 reads FYNNEI. CDR3 bases: TGTGCCAGCACTCCTAGCGACTCCTACGAGCAGTACTTC. Encoded protein: CASTPSDSYEQYF. Drawing the rest from reference TRBV2 and TRBJ2-7, the complete variable domain is EPEVTQTPSHQVTQMGQEVILRCVPISNHLYFYWYRQILGQKVEFLVSFYNNEISEKSEIFDDQFSVERPDGSNFTLKIRSTKLEDSAMYFCASTPSDSYEQYFGPGTRLTVT.

The chain employs TRBV6-1 and TRBJ1-2, with 10 bases lining up with TRBD1. V gave up 6 bases and J gave up 2 bases; unmatched junction bases: 3. Germline lookup yields CDR1 MNHNS and CDR2 SASEGT. CDR3 size: 14 residues. The chain's CDR3 is CASRMDRGNYGYTF. CDR3 nucleotide sequence: TGTGCCAGCAGGATGGACAGGGGGAACTATGGCTACACCTTC.

This clone was seen a single time. The chain uses TRBV10-2 and TRBJ2-7; D is possibly TRBD1 (5 bases). The CDR3 covers 15 residues. The V gene's germline CDR1 is WSHSY and CDR2 SAAADI. V gave up 4 bases and J gave up 0 bases, with 13 bases separating them. The chain's CDR3 is CASSGAGISSYEQYF. In DNA form, the CDR3 reads TGCGCCAGCAGTGGCGCAGGGATAAGCTCCTACGAGCAGTACTTC.

The chain uses TRBV2 and TRBJ1-6; 7 positions agree with TRBD1. With 6 bases clipped from V and 6 bases from J, the junction kept 11 bases outside the gene matches. CDR1 is SNHLY, CDR2 FYNNEI, per germline. The CDR3 sequence is 16 residues long. The CDR3 reads CASRAPTGTFNSPLHF. The CDR3 DNA is TGTGCCAGCAGAGCCCCGACAGGGACCTTTAATTCACCCCTCCACTTT.

V usage is TRBV7-2 and J usage is TRBJ2-7, with a tentative D call TRBD1 (5 bases). Germline V CDR1 and CDR2: SGHTA, FQGNSA. The CDR3 is 14 residues long. Trimming removed 1 base at V and 2 bases at J, with 9 bases between. The CDR3: CASSLDPRAYEQYF. The CDR3 coding sequence is TGTGCCAGCAGCTTAGACCCCAGGGCCTACGAGCAGTACTTC.

This clone occurred once. The J gene is TRBJ2-7, the V gene TRBV27; 7 nucleotides align to TRBD1. Germline CDR1 MNHEY, CDR2 SMNVEV (reference sequence). V dropped 5 bases and J dropped 6; count of bases not matched to a gene: 10. This CDR3 comprises 14 residues. CDR3 nucleotides: TGTGCCAGCAGTCTACAATCGAACAGGGGCGAGCAGTACTTC. Translating it yields CASSLQSNRGEQYF.

The genes are TRBV27 and TRBJ2-7, with a weak D call TRBD1 (5 bases). V lost 2 bases to trimming and J lost 3 bases, with 11 bases between them. Germline CDR1 MNHEY, CDR2 SMNVEV (reference sequence). The CDR3 loop spans 14 amino acids. The CDR3 coding sequence is TGTGCCAGCAGTTTAGGGCAGGGCTACTACGAGCAGTACTTC. Translating it yields CASSLGQGYYEQYF.

V gene TRBV11-2 combines with J gene TRBJ2-5, with a tentative D call TRBD1 (6 bases). There are 15 residues in the CDR3. Germline CDR1 is SGHAT and CDR2 is FQNNGV. V was trimmed by 1 base and J by 3 bases, leaving 12 bases between them. CDR3 amino acids: CASSLVLGAKETQYF. As DNA, the CDR3 is TGTGCCAGCAGCTTAGTTTTGGGGGCGAAAGAGACCCAGTACTTC.

The rearrangement links TRBV28 to TRBJ2-1; D gene ambiguous. The CDR3 spans 12 residues. Germline CDR1 and CDR2: MDHEN and SYDVKM. With 3 bases removed from V and 10 bases from J, the gap between germline ends came to 10 bases. The CDR3 DNA reads as TGTGCCAGCAGTTTCCCCCCCAGGGAGCAGTTCTTC. It specifies CASSFPPREQFF.

This clone was observed a handful of times. This chain links TRBV9 with TRBJ2-7; the match to TRBD1 covers 9 bases. CDR3 size: 14 residues. CDR1 is SGDLS and CDR2 is YYNGEE in the germline V gene. The V segment lost 0 bases and the J segment 6 bases; nucleotides outside the gene matches: 4. In DNA, the CDR3 is TGTGCCAGCAGCGTAGGGGACAGGGTAGCCGAGCAGTACTTC. This gives the protein CASSVGDRVAEQYF.

This clone was detected only a few times. V is TRBV7-6 and J is TRBJ2-2; maybe TRBD2 (5 bases). With 4 bases removed from V and 7 bases from J, the gap between germline ends came to 7 bases. The germline V gene has CDR1 SGHVS and CDR2 FNYEAQ. This CDR3 has 12 residues. The CDR3 bases are TGTGCCAGCAGCTCCGACTACGGGGAGCTGTTTTTT. This encodes CASSSDYGELFF.

The chain links TRBV4-1 to TRBJ2-3; D is possibly TRBD1 (5 bases). The CDR3 has 13 residues. The germline CDR1 and CDR2 sequences are MGHRA and YSYEKL. Trimming stripped 0 bases from V and 7 bases from J, with 8 bases between. The CDR3 reads CASSQEGANTQYF. The DNA for the CDR3 is TGCGCCAGCAGCCAAGAAGGGGCGAATACGCAGTATTTT.

This chain connects TRBV28 to TRBJ2-3, with 12 bases identical to TRBD2. Losses at the gene ends were 5 bases for V and 4 bases for J; bases not matched to a gene: 1. The CDR3 runs to 14 residues. In germline, CDR1 is MDHEN, CDR2 SYDVKM. The CDR3 spells CASSLAGGSDTQYF. DNA of the CDR3: TGTGCCAGCAGTCTAGCGGGAGGGTCAGATACGCAGTATTTT.

This rearrangement joins TRBV5-1 to TRBJ2-7; TRBD2 agrees at 11 bases. Trimming took 3 bases from V and 0 from J; bases not matched to a gene: 8. There are 17 residues in the CDR3. Germline V gene lookup returns CDR1 SGHRS and CDR2 YFSETQ. CDR3 region: CASSSNSGTSGSYEQYF. The CDR3 bases are TGCGCCAGCAGCTCCAATTCCGGGACTAGCGGCTCCTACGAGCAGTACTTC. Drawing the rest from reference TRBV5-1 and TRBJ2-7, the complete variable domain is KAGVTQTPRYLIKTRGQQVTLSCSPISGHRSVSWYQQTPGQGLQFLFEYFSETQRNKGNFPGRFSGRQFSNSRSEMNVSTLELGDSALYLCASSSNSGTSGSYEQYFGPGTRLTVT.

V gene TRBV10-3 combines with J gene TRBJ1-1; D perhaps matches TRBD1 (6 bases). V dropped 10 bases and J dropped 10 bases, with 19 bases sitting between them. From germline, CDR1 is ENHRY and CDR2 SYGVKD. The CDR3 runs to 12 residues. DNA for the CDR3: TGTGCCACCTCGACAGGCTTCGAGGGAGCTTTCTTT. It is translated as CATSTGFEGAFF.

The chain joins TRBV10-3 to TRBJ1-1; D not certain. The CDR3 extends over 12 amino acids. Germline CDR1 and CDR2: ENHRY and SYGVKD. Trimming shortened V by 3 bases and J by 4 bases, and 6 bases separated the two germline ends. DNA of the CDR3: TGTGCCATCAGTGATGGCTTCACTGAAGCTTTCTTT. Translated: CAISDGFTEAFF.